The 14 T cell receptor beta chains listed next were all sequenced from one sample in a study of T cells in Graves' hyperthyroidism and ophthalmopathy. Authors of the study amplified TCR beta CDR3 regions from RNA transcripts. An initial round of RT-PCR targeting the TCR CDR3 relied on the HTBI primer set. TCRdb re-analysed the multiplex PCR reads in MiXCR, keeping a single row per CDR3 protein. The sample yields fewer than 350,000 distinct CDR3 sequences, approximately 16% seen once. The specimen was blood. Receptors were obtained from a woman aged 50 to 60 with Graves' hyperthyroidism that later progressed to Graves' ophthalmopathy.

This clonotype was detected many times. This chain links TRBV5-1 with TRBJ2-5, with TRBD2 identical over 7 bases. The CDR3 is made up of 16 amino acids. J lost 2 bases, V lost 1 base, and 8 bases had no gene match. The germline V gene has CDR1 SGHRS and CDR2 YFSETQ. As DNA, the CDR3 is TGCGCCAGCAGCTTGACGGCTAGCGGAGCTCAAGAGACCCAGTACTTC. This sequence encodes CASSLTASGAQETQYF.

This clonotype was seen repeatedly, ten times or more. This chain connects TRBV29-1 to TRBJ2-2, with D possibly matching TRBD2 (6 bases). Trimming removed 3 bases from V and 0 bases from J, with 11 bases in between. The CDR3 spans 15 residues. Germline CDR1 and CDR2: SQVTM and ANQGSEA. CDR3 coding DNA: TGCAGCGTTGAGGCTAGCGTTTCGAACACCGGGGAGCTGTTTTTT. As protein: CSVEASVSNTGELFF.

This clonotype was recorded many times. J is TRBJ1-2 and V is TRBV24-1; 11 positions match TRBD1. The CDR3 loop spans 16 amino acids. The ends lost 4 bases at V and 10 bases at J; junction bases unmatched: 13. From germline, CDR1 is KGHDR and CDR2 SFDVKD. CDR3 region: CATSDPTGDRGLDYTF. The DNA of the CDR3 is TGTGCCACCAGTGACCCGACCGGGGACAGGGGGTTAGACTACACCTTC.

The rearrangement links TRBV6-6 to TRBJ1-2, with D unresolved. V was pared by 2 bases and J by 8 bases, with 12 bases between. The CDR3 extends over 13 amino acids. Looked up from germline, CDR1 is MNHNY and CDR2 is SVGAGI (reference sequence). The CDR3 is CASSYGYKDGYTF. CDR3 DNA sequence: TGTGCCAGCAGTTACGGGTATAAGGACGGCTACACCTTC.

This clonotype appeared many times. The J gene is TRBJ2-3, the V gene TRBV6-8, with 7 bases lining up with TRBD2. The CDR3 totals 18 residues. V lost 5 bases, J lost 1 base, and 15 bases stayed unmatched. The germline gives CDR1 MNHGY, CDR2 SAAAGT. The CDR3 loop is CASSPSSGGMCGTDTQYF. CDR3 coding DNA: TGTGCCAGCAGTCCCTCTAGCGGAGGGATGTGCGGCACAGATACGCAGTATTTT.

This clonotype was picked up many times. The chain uses TRBV5-1 and TRBJ1-1; 7 bases map to TRBD1. The CDR3 spans 16 residues. Trimming cost V 4 bases and J 4 bases; bases outside gene matches: 13. CDR1 and CDR2 from the germline V gene are SGHRS and YFSETQ. This CDR3 reads CASSLLGTALGTEAFF. The DNA for the CDR3 is TGCGCCAGCAGCCTCTTAGGGACAGCACTTGGCACTGAAGCTTTCTTT.

This clonotype was counted many times. The gene calls are TRBV2 and TRBJ2-3, with 9 bases aligning to TRBD1. The V gene end was trimmed by 6 bases and the J gene end by 2 bases; junction bases not matched to a gene: 6. Germline V lookup: CDR1 SNHLY, CDR2 FYNNEI. The CDR3 consists of 15 residues. The CDR3 spells CASRRDRVSTDTQYF. The CDR3 coding sequence is TGTGCCAGCAGGAGGGACAGGGTCTCCACAGATACGCAGTATTTT.

Concerning this clonotype itself: A read error may explain this, as a much larger clone is one base away. The J gene is TRBJ1-1, the V gene TRBV6-1; TRBD1 might be the D (5 bases). From germline, CDR1 is MNHNS and CDR2 SASEGT. The length of the CDR3 is 14 residues. The V gene lost 3 bases and the J gene lost 3 bases, with 11 bases spanning the gap. The CDR3 sequence: CASSEVGTDTEAFF. CDR3 DNA sequence: TGTGCCAGCAGTGAGGTAGGGACGGACACTGAAGCTTTCTTT.

This clonotype was seen many times. V is TRBV28 and J is TRBJ1-1, with D uncertain. This CDR3 has 16 amino acids. The ends were cut back, 7 bases at V and 0 bases at J, with 18 bases in the middle. Germline V lookup: CDR1 MDHEN, CDR2 SYDVKM. The CDR3 spells CASTIETWAVNTEAFF. The CDR3 nucleotides are TGTGCCAGCACTATCGAAACCTGGGCGGTGAACACTGAAGCTTTCTTT.

The table lists this clonotype with many counts. The chain links TRBV18 to TRBJ2-5; 7 nucleotides align to TRBD1. This CDR3 has 14 residues. V lost 2 bases to trimming and J lost 4 bases; unmatched junction nucleotides: 4. Germline CDR1 is KGHSH and CDR2 is LQKENI. The CDR3, as DNA: TGTGCCAGCTCACCAAGGACAGGCCTAGAGACCCAGTACTTC. This codes for CASSPRTGLETQYF.

There are many counts of this clonotype. The chain combines TRBV15 with TRBJ2-1; 8 bases match TRBD2. The CDR3 has 15 residues. CDR1 and CDR2 from the germline V gene are LNHNV and YYDKDF (reference sequence). V dropped 5 bases and J dropped 1; count of bases not matched to a gene: 4. The CDR3 region is CATSWERESYNEQFF. DNA for the CDR3: TGTGCCACCAGCTGGGAGCGGGAGTCCTACAATGAGCAGTTCTTC.

This clonotype was detected many times. The genes are TRBV28 and TRBJ1-2; TRBD1 matches at 9 bases. Germline-derived CDR1 and CDR2 are MDHEN and SYDVKM. CDR3 length: 13 residues. Trimming at V came to 8 bases and at J to 7 bases, leaving 8 bases not matched to a gene. The CDR3 nucleotides read TGTGCCAGCGAGGCGGACAGGGGTGCTGGCTACACCTTC. Translation: CASEADRGAGYTF.

This clonotype was seen many times. V and J are TRBV11-2 and TRBJ2-7; D may be TRBD1 (5 bases). Trimming left V 5 bases short and J 5 bases short, with 16 bases between. This CDR3 comprises 14 residues. Germline values: CDR1 SGHAT, CDR2 FQNNGV. The CDR3 coding sequence is TGTGCCAGCAGCCCGCCAGGCAGGGTGGACGAGCAGTACTTC. Translation: CASSPPGRVDEQYF.

Many counts were recorded for this clonotype. The V and J genes are TRBV7-2 and TRBJ2-3; 8 nucleotides line up with TRBD1. The CDR3 sequence is 15 residues long. V lost 5 bases, J lost 5 bases, and 9 bases stayed unmatched. The V gene's germline CDR1 is SGHTA and CDR2 FQGNSA. The CDR3 bases are TGTGCCAGCAGCCCGGACAGGGCCCTTAAAGATACGCAGTATTTT. The encoded protein is CASSPDRALKDTQYF.